Presented here are 14 T cell receptor beta chains from one specimen sequenced in a study of blood T cells in healthy people across ages. Sample-barcoded 5' priming and a J-beta primer mix drove a second PCR of roughly 7 to 11 cycles. TCRdb independently ran MiXCR on the 5' RACE reads; one entry per CDR3 protein. The sample holds 650,000 to 1,000,000 distinct CDR3 sequences; 30% to 45% are singletons and the top ten take approximately 12%. Sequencing used blood. The receptors shown here come from a man in his late teens or twenties in good health.

This chain links TRBV7-2 with TRBJ2-4; D perhaps matches TRBD1 (6 bases). The CDR3 sequence is 16 residues long. The germline V and J ends were trimmed by 3 bases and 0 bases, with 12 bases remaining between them. CDR1 and CDR2 (germline): SGHTA, FQGNSA. CDR3 sequence reads: CASSLGASEAKNIQYF. The CDR3 nucleotides are TGTGCCAGCAGCTTGGGGGCGAGTGAAGCCAAAAACATTCAGTACTTC.

This clonotype was detected a few times. The chain joins TRBV12-3 or TRBV12-4 to TRBJ2-1, with a tentative D call TRBD1 (5 bases). Trimming took 3 bases from V and 7 from J, leaving 10 bases between them. The CDR3 runs to 13 residues. The CDR3 DNA sequence: TGTGCCAGCAGTTTCGTGGGGCCAAATGAGCAGTTCTTC. This codes for CASSFVGPNEQFF.

This clonotype was found a few times. The J gene is TRBJ1-2, the V gene TRBV7-2, with a tentative D call TRBD1 (6 bases). Germline values: CDR1 SGHTA, CDR2 FQGNSA. This CDR3 has 18 amino acids. V lost 2 bases and J lost 5, with 24 bases in between. CDR3: CASSLRGGGITVPYGYTF. The CDR3 nucleotides are TGTGCCAGCAGCTTACGAGGCGGGGGCATTACGGTCCCGTATGGCTACACCTTC. Looking up the rest from reference TRBV7-2 and TRBJ1-2 gives the full variable domain: GAGVSQSPSNKVTEKGKDVELRCDPISGHTALYWYRQSLGQGLEFLIYFQGNSAPDKSGLPSDRFSAERTGGSVSTLTIQRTQQEDSAVYLCASSLRGGGITVPYGYTFGSGTRLTVV.

This clonotype was recorded a few times. The chain couples TRBV29-1 to TRBJ1-1; D might be TRBD1 (6 bases). Germline loops: CDR1 SQVTM, CDR2 ANQGSEA. Trimming stripped 1 base from V and 10 bases from J, with 19 bases between. CDR3 length: 14 amino acids. CDR3 in amino acids: CSVEVEGGGSVAFF. As DNA, the CDR3 is TGCAGCGTTGAAGTTGAAGGGGGAGGGAGTGTAGCTTTCTTT.

V is TRBV6-5 and J is TRBJ1-1; no clear D gene. The CDR3 loop spans 15 amino acids. Germline lookup yields CDR1 MNHEY and CDR2 SVGAGI. With 0 bases removed from V and 0 bases from J, the gap between germline ends came to 8 bases. DNA for the CDR3: TGTGCCAGCAGTTACTCTGCCAATTTGAACACTGAAGCTTTCTTT. This encodes CASSYSANLNTEAFF.

This chain links TRBV19 with TRBJ2-4; TRBD2 aligns across 14 bases. This CDR3 is 20 amino acids long. Losses at the gene ends were 6 bases for V and 0 bases for J; bases not matched to a gene: 13. CDR1 LNHDA and CDR2 SQIVND come from the germline V gene (reference sequence). The CDR3 reads CASSRKTSGGVPLAKNIQYF. CDR3 nucleotide sequence: TGTGCCAGTAGCCGCAAGACTAGCGGGGGGGTCCCCCTAGCCAAAAACATTCAGTACTTC.

This sequence joins TRBV21-1 and TRBJ1-6. TRBV21-1 is described as a pseudogene. CDR3 length equals 12 residues. The CDR3: CACTTTDSPLHF. The CDR3 DNA sequence: TGTGCCTGCACCACAACAGATTCACCCCTCCACTTT.

As to this clonotype: Sequence at one end of the junction differs from germline and may be a read error. J is TRBJ2-6 and V is TRBV20-1; D possibly corresponds to TRBD2 (5 bases). In germline, CDR1 is DFQATT, CDR2 SNEGSKA (reference sequence). The CDR3 runs to 15 residues. CDR3 sequence (DNA): TGCAGTGCTAAGGCGGGTGGCTCTTGGGCCAACGTCCTGACTTTC. Protein: CSAKAGGSWANVLTF.

V usage is TRBV14 and J usage is TRBJ2-5; unclear D gene. Per the germline V gene, CDR1 is SGHDN and CDR2 is FVKESK. V dropped 4 bases and J dropped 0 bases, with 12 bases sitting between them. The CDR3 consists of 15 residues. CDR3 nucleotide sequence: TGTGCCAGCAGCCGACGGTTACCGTACCAAGAGACCCAGTACTTC. Translation: CASSRRLPYQETQYF.

This clonotype has just a few counts. The rearrangement links TRBV7-9 to TRBJ1-2, with D uncertain. The CDR3 covers 14 residues. CDR1 and CDR2 from the germline V gene are SEHNR and FQNEAQ (reference sequence). V was pared by 5 bases and J by 4 bases, with 14 bases between. Written as DNA, the CDR3 is TGTGCCAGCAGCCCCGAGACATCCCCCTATGGCTACACCTTC. It is translated as CASSPETSPYGYTF.

The count of this clonotype is one. The chain joins TRBV30 to TRBJ2-4; a weak D match, TRBD2 (5 bases). V was pared by 2 bases and J by 15 bases, with 17 bases between. In germline, CDR1 is GTSNPN, CDR2 SVGIG (reference sequence). This CDR3 region has 12 residues. In DNA form, the CDR3 reads TGTGCCTGGAGTCCGAGGGCAGATATGCTGTACTTC. Its translation: CAWSPRADMLYF.

This clonotype has at least ten counts. The chain employs TRBV12-3 or TRBV12-4 and TRBJ2-5, with D maybe TRBD1 (6 bases). V was trimmed by 6 bases and J by 1 base, leaving 15 bases between them. The CDR3 is 15 amino acids. CDR3 DNA sequence: TGTGCCAGCAGAAGCCTTGGGACAATCCAAGAGACCCAGTACTTC. This sequence encodes CASRSLGTIQETQYF.

This clonotype was detected once. V gene TRBV2 combines with J gene TRBJ2-1; D is undetermined. The closer fit of TRBJ2-7 to the DNA end suggests the J call may be wrong. Germline CDR1 SNHLY, CDR2 FYNNEI. The CDR3 totals 14 residues. The CDR3 protein is CASSPKSSYNEQYF. The CDR3 DNA reads TGTGCCAGCTCACCGAAAAGCTCCTACAATGAGCAGTACTTC.

This clonotype was seen a handful of times. This sequence joins TRBV10-3 and TRBJ1-1; D is unclear. This CDR3 has 16 amino acids. V gave up 1 base and J gave up 1 base, with 13 bases separating them. Germline CDR1 and CDR2: ENHRY and SYGVKD. CDR3 coding DNA: TGTGCCATCAGTGAGTACACCGGGCCGGAGAACACTGAAGCTTTCTTT. It is translated as CAISEYTGPENTEAFF.